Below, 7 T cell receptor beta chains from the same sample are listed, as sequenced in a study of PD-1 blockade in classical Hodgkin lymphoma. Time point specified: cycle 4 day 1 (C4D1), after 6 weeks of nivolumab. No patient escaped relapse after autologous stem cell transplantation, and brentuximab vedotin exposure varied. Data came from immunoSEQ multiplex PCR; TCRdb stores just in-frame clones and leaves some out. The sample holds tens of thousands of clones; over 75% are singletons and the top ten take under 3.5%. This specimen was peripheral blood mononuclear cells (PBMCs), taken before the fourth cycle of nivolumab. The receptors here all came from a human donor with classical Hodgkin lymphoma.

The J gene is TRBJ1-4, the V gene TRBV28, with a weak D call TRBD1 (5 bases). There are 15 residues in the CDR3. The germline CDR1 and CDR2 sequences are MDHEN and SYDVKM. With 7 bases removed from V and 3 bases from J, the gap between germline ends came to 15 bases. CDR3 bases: TGTGCCAGCACCCAACCCGGGGGGGCTAATGAAAAACTGTTTTTT. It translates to CASTQPGGANEKLFF.

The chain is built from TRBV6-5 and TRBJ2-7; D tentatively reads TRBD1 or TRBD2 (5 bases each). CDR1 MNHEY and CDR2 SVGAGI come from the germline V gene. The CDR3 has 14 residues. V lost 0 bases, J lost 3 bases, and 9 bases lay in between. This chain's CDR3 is CASSYSGTYYEQYF. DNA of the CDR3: TGTGCCAGCAGTTACTCCGGGACCTACTACGAGCAGTACTTC.

For the CDR3, the DNA is TGCGCCAGCAGCTTGAATGGGGCAGATCAGCCCCAGCATTTT. This codes for CASSLNGADQPQHF. The genes are TRBV5-1 and TRBJ1-5, with a weak D call TRBD1 (5 bases). Germline V gives CDR1 SGHRS, CDR2 YFSETQ. CDR3 length: 14 residues. Trimming removed 1 base from V and 5 bases from J, with 10 bases in between.

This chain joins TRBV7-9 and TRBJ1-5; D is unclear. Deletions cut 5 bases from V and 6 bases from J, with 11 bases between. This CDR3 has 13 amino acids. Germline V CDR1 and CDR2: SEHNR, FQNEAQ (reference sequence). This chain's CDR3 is CASSADLSQPQHF. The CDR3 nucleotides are TGTGCCAGCAGCGCGGACCTAAGTCAGCCCCAGCATTTT.

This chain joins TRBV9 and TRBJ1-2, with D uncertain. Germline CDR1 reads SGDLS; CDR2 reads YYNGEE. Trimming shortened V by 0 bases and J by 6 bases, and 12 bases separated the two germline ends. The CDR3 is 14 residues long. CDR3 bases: TGTGCCAGCAGCGTAGATGTGGGAAGCGATGGCTACACCTTC. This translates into CASSVDVGSDGYTF.

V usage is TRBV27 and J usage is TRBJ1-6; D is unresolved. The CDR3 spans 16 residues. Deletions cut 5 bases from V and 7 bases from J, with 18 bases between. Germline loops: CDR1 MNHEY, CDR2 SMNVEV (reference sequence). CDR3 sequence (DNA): TGTGCCAGCAGTCCCGGGGTTTCCTATTACAATTCACCCCTCCACTTT. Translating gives CASSPGVSYYNSPLHF.

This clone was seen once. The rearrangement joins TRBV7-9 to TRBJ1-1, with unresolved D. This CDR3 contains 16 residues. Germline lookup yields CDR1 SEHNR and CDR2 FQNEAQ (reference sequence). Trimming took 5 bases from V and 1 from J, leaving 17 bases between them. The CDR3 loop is CASSTFGGTKNTEAFF. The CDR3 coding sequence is TGTGCCAGCAGCACCTTCGGCGGCACAAAGAACACTGAAGCTTTCTTT.